In its sample, the clone carrying this T cell receptor beta chain was seen many times. What it binds is not known. These data belong to a study of identical twins. Unique molecular identifiers were present on the cDNA, which also gained a universal primer site by template switching. TCRdb ran MiXCR on the 5' RACE reads and lists one entry per CDR3 protein. Of around 530,000 distinct CDR3 sequences listed, roughly 15% are singletons. Broader study findings: Excess low generation probability was seen in twin-shared out-of-frame alpha sequences. Beta clonotypes that were abundant in cord blood contained fewer insertions, a pattern absent from memory repertoires. Twins showed weaker excess sharing in their beta out-of-frame sequences.

The CDR3 extends over 12 amino acids. V lost 6 bases to trimming and J lost 9 bases, with 9 bases between them. Separately, the same data were catalogued under a study of yellow fever vaccine responses in identical twins.

V gene TRBV12-3 or TRBV12-4 combines with J gene TRBJ1-6; D possibly corresponds to TRBD1 (5 bases). The source is a young woman in good health. The sequenced sample was CD4+ T cells sorted from blood. For the CDR3, the DNA is TGTGCCAGCAGGACGCAGGGTTCACCCCTCCACTTT. It translates to CASRTQGSPLHF.